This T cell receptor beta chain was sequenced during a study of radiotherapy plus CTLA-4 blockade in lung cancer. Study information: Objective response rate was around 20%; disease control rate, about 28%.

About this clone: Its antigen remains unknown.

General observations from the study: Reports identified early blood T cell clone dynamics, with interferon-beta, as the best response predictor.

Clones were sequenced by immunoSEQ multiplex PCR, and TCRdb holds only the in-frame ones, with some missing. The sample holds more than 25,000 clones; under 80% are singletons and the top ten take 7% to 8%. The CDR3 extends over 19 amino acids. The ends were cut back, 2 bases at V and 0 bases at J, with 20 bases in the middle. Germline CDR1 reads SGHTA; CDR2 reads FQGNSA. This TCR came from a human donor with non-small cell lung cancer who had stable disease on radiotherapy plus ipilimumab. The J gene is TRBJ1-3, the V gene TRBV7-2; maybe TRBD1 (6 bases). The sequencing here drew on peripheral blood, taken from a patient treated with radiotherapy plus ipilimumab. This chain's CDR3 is CASSLRGGAARGSGNTIYF. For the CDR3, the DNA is TGTGCCAGCAGCTTAAGAGGGGGGGCGGCGCGCGGCTCTGGAAACACCATATATTTT.